These 10 T cell receptor beta chains originate from one sample sequenced in a study of blood T cell repertoires in COVID-19. Produced via immunoSEQ multiplex PCR; TCRdb's table is partial and in-frame only. In the table there are about 200,000 clones, approximately 88% of which are singletons. Sequenced: peripheral blood. The receptors derive from a man aged 60 to 69 who had recovered from COVID-19.

The chain joins TRBV28 to TRBJ2-7; a possible D gene is TRBD2 (5 bases). V was clipped by 1 base and J by 0 bases, with 19 bases between them. CDR3 size: 18 residues. The germline CDR1 and CDR2 sequences are MDHEN and SYDVKM. Here the CDR3 reads CASSLYLRALKVSYEQYF. CDR3 nucleotides: TGTGCCAGCAGTTTATATCTGCGGGCCCTGAAGGTCTCCTACGAGCAGTACTTC.

CDR3: CATSDYGTGGTDTQYF. The CDR3 region has the DNA TGTGCCACCAGTGATTATGGGACAGGAGGCACAGATACGCAGTATTTT. V is TRBV24-1 and J is TRBJ2-3; TRBD1 aligns across 8 bases. CDR3 length: 16 residues. V was clipped by 2 bases and J by 1 base; unmatched bases: 4. Germline CDR1 reads KGHDR; CDR2 reads SFDVKD.

In this sample, this clone turned up once. The CDR3, as DNA: TGTGCCTGGAGTTCCCTCAATGAGCAGTTCTTC. As protein: CAWSSLNEQFF. The chain couples TRBV30 to TRBJ2-1; D remains ambiguous. V was shortened by 2 bases and J by 6 bases, with 5 bases between the two germline ends. The CDR3 contains 11 residues. Germline V gene sequence: CDR1 GTSNPN, CDR2 SVGIG (reference sequence).

The J gene is TRBJ2-6, the V gene TRBV28, with a tentative D call TRBD1 (5 bases). Germline V gene sequence: CDR1 MDHEN, CDR2 SYDVKM. The CDR3 runs to 17 residues. Trimming left V 2 bases short and J 2 bases short, with 13 bases between. The DNA for the CDR3 is TGTGCCAGCAGTTTACTGGACATTATCACTGGGGCCAACGTCCTGACTTTC. Amino acids: CASSLLDIITGANVLTF.

The chain employs TRBV6-2 or TRBV6-3 and TRBJ2-5; D call uncertain. Germline loops: CDR1 MNHEY, CDR2 SVGEGT. The CDR3 length is 14 residues. V was trimmed by 3 bases and J by 4 bases, leaving 12 bases between them. CDR3 DNA: TGTGCCAGCAGTTATGTGGAGCGCCCAGAGACCCAGTACTTC. It specifies CASSYVERPETQYF.

The chain uses TRBV20-1 and TRBJ1-4; TRBD1 aligns across 9 bases. CDR1 is DFQATT, CDR2 SNEGSKA, per germline (reference sequence). J gave up 8 bases and V 3 bases, and 4 bases lay outside the gene matches. This CDR3 is built from 13 residues. CDR3 DNA: TGCAGTGCTAGTGGGACAGGGCACGAAAAACTGTTTTTT. Amino acid sequence: CSASGTGHEKLFF.

This clone was seen once. The V gene is TRBV7-3, the J gene TRBJ2-1; 9 nucleotides align to TRBD2. The germline gives CDR1 SGHTA, CDR2 FQGTGA. The CDR3 runs 16 residues. Germline trimming cut 5 bases from V and 6 bases from J; bases unmatched to any gene: 11. Here the CDR3 DNA reads TGTGCCAGCAGCCCCAGAGGTGCGGGAGGGCTCAATGAGCAGTTCTTC. Protein sequence: CASSPRGAGGLNEQFF.

V and J are TRBV6-2 or TRBV6-3 and TRBJ2-7; tentative D call: TRBD1 (6 bases). CDR3 length: 15 amino acids. V dropped 5 bases and J dropped 0 bases, with 14 bases sitting between them. Germline V lookup: CDR1 MNHEY, CDR2 SVGEGT. CDR3 loop: CASSPLGAPSYEQYF. In DNA form, the CDR3 reads TGTGCCAGCAGTCCCTTGGGGGCCCCCTCCTACGAGCAGTACTTC.

The table lists this clone with a count of one. This sequence joins TRBV5-1 and TRBJ1-2; D may be TRBD1 (5 bases). With 4 bases removed from V and 2 bases from J, the gap between germline ends came to 9 bases. Germline CDR1 is SGHRS and CDR2 is YFSETQ. This CDR3 region has 13 residues. The CDR3 here is CASSKTENYGYTF. CDR3 in DNA: TGCGCCAGCAGCAAGACAGAAAACTATGGCTACACCTTC.

The genes are TRBV27 and TRBJ2-7; 13 bases align to TRBD2. The CDR3 extends over 18 amino acids. From germline, CDR1 is MNHEY and CDR2 SMNVEV (reference sequence). With V trimmed by 1 base and J by 4 bases, 10 bases remained unmatched. CDR3 bases: TGTGCCAGCAGTTTATGGCCACCCGGGACTAGCGGGATGTACGAGCAGTACTTC. Residues: CASSLWPPGTSGMYEQYF.